This T cell receptor (beta chain) appears in the sequencing data of a study of OX40 agonist ivuxolimab in advanced cancers. Study overall: Among those enrolled, mean age was around 60 years (range about 23 to 90) and 75% to 85% were male.

Study-level points and caveats: At doses 0.1 to 3.0 mg/kg, CD4+ and CD8+ clones expanded.

This clone came up once. What it recognizes is unknown. The repertoire was sequenced with immunoSEQ multiplex PCR; TCRdb's copy has only in-frame clones and lacks some. Found here are about 99,000 clones, approximately 95% of them singletons; the top ten hold less than 0.2%. The CDR3 has 16 amino acids. The V gene end was trimmed by 0 bases and the J gene end by 6 bases; junction bases not matched to a gene: 6. Germline CDR1 reads SGHTA; CDR2 reads FQGTGA. This chain joins TRBV7-3 and TRBJ2-3; 10 bases map to TRBD2. The clonotype originates from an adult with an advanced solid tumor such as melanoma, head and neck, liver or kidney cancer. The sequencing here drew on CD4+ or CD8+ T cells sorted from blood, taken in a trial of the OX40 agonist ivuxolimab. CDR3 protein: CASSLTASGSSDTQYF. CDR3 bases: TGTGCCAGCAGCTTAACGGCTAGCGGGAGTTCGGATACGCAGTATTTT.